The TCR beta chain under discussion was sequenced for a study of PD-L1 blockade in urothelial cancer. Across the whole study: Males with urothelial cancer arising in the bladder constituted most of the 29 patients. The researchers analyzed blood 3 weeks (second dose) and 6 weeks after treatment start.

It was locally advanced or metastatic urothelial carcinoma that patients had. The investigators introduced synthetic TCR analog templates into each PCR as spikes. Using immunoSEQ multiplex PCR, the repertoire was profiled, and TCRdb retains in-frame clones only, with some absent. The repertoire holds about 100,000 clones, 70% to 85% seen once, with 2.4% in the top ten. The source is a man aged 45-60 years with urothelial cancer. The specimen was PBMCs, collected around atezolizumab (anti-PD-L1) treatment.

This chain's CDR3 is CASSYVGLSNTGELFF. The CDR3 coding sequence is TGTGCCAGCAGCTACGTGGGACTATCGAACACCGGGGAGCTGTTTTTT. The rearrangement links TRBV7-2 to TRBJ2-2; 7 bases match TRBD2. Trimming cost V 4 bases and J 0 bases; bases outside gene matches: 5. The CDR3 has 16 amino acids. Germline CDR1 reads SGHTA; CDR2 reads FQGNSA.